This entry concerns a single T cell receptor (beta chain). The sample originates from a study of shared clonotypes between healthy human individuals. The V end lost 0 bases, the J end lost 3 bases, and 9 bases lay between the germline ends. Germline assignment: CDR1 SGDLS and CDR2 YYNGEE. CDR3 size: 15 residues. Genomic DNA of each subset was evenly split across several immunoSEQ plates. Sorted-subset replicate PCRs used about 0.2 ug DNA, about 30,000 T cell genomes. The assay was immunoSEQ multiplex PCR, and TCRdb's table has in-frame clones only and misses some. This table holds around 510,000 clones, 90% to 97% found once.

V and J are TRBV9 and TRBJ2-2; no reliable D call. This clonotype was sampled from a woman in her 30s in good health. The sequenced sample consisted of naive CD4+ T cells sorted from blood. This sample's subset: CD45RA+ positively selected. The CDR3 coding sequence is TGTGCCAGCAGCGTAGTGGGCAGCTACACCGGGGAGCTGTTTTTT. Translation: CASSVVGSYTGELFF. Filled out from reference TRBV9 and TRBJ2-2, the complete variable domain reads DSGVTQTPKHLITATGQRVTLRCSPRSGDLSVYWYQQSLDQGLQFLIQYYNGEERAKGNILERFSAQQFPDLHSELNLSSLELGDSALYFCASSVVGSYTGELFFGEGSRLTVL.